The text below deals with one T cell receptor (beta chain). This receptor's antigen is unknown. Base qualities were left out, and no much larger clone turns up one base away. The V end loses 6 bases and the J end loses 0 bases, and a stretch of 5 bases separates them. The germline V gene provides CDR1 SNHLY and CDR2 FYNNEI. The CDR3 holds 12 amino acids from the cysteine to the phenylalanine. Only the CDR3 portion is preserved as DNA: 36 bases, with reading frame beginning at the first base. The library was prepared using PCR. The sequencing machine was an Illumina HiSeq 2500. TCR library preparation used molecular barcoding, with unique molecular identifiers applied to normalize quantification of the TCRbeta repertoire. TCRdb handled the public reads itself, with Q25 trimming in fastp and clone calling in MiXCR, and kept productive beta chains. Rows with a matching CDR3 protein are joined into one entry that keeps the most common DNA and genes. This sample has 250,000 to 350,000 distinct CDR3 sequences in its table, and 9.9% of those were observed once. The top ten hold around a tenth of the sample.

This record comes from a study of T-cell reconstitution after alpha-beta-depleted transplantation in children (dated by TCRdb to the mid-2010s). For the wider study: Using TCR repertoire profiling, the study quantitatively followed how T-cell immune reconstitution unfolded in children after TCRalphabeta/CD19-depleted allogeneic hematopoietic cell transplantation.

The specimen comprised PBMCs from the stem cell graft donor, sampled from the stem cell graft. The chain was built from TRBV2 and TRBJ1-1, with no confident D gene call. The receptor was derived from a human donor who donated a stem cell graft to a child with SCID. In nucleotides, the sequence is TGTGCCAGCAGCAGATTGAACACTGAAGCTTTCTTT. Its coded protein is CASSRLNTEAFF. The entire variable domain, with the stretches around the CDR3 drawn from the reference TRBV2 and TRBJ1-1 proteins, is EPEVTQTPSHQVTQMGQEVILRCVPISNHLYFYWYRQILGQKVEFLVSFYNNEISEKSEIFDDQFSVERPDGSNFTLKIRSTKLEDSAMYFCASSRLNTEAFFGQGTRLTVV.